One and the same sample provided the 10 T cell receptor beta chains below, sequenced in a study of cytomegalovirus exposure and HLA in healthy donors. The PCR made use of 60 Vbeta and 13 Jbeta primers. The table came from immunoSEQ multiplex PCR; TCRdb's copy has only in-frame clones and leaves some out. The table has over 75,000 clones, approximately 78% seen once. Sequenced input: PBMCs. Every receptor here comes from a woman aged 60-75 years in good health and CMV-seronegative.

The rearrangement joins TRBV29-1 to TRBJ2-1; TRBD2 matches 12 bases. In germline, CDR1 is SQVTM, CDR2 ANQGSEA. CDR3 length equals 15 residues. J lost 7 bases, V lost 7 bases, and 11 bases had no gene match. CDR3 residues: CSAVETSGSLNEQFF. The CDR3 DNA reads as TGCAGCGCTGTAGAGACTAGCGGGAGTTTGAATGAGCAGTTCTTC.

This clone was detected only a few times. This CDR3 is CASSGRVSNNEQFF. CDR3 DNA: TGTGCCAGTAGTGGGAGGGTCAGCAACAATGAGCAGTTCTTC. The J gene is TRBJ2-1, the V gene TRBV19; TRBD2 matches 7 bases. J was trimmed by 5 bases and V by 5 bases; bases with no gene match: 6. Germline V gene sequence: CDR1 LNHDA, CDR2 SQIVND (reference sequence). The CDR3 length is 14 residues.

The chain carries TRBV2 and TRBJ1-1; TRBD1 matches at 7 bases. The V gene end was trimmed by 7 bases and the J gene end by 1 base; junction bases not matched to a gene: 15. The CDR3 runs to 17 residues. CDR1 is SNHLY, CDR2 FYNNEI, per germline. The CDR3 DNA reads TGTGCCAGCACCCAAACCGCCGTAGACAGGGCGAACACTGAAGCTTTCTTT. Its translation is CASTQTAVDRANTEAFF.

The chain carries TRBV15 and TRBJ2-7; no firm D call. This CDR3 has 18 amino acids. CDR1 is LNHNV and CDR2 is YYDKDF in the germline V gene (reference sequence). Trimming took 1 base from V and 2 from J, leaving 21 bases between them. The CDR3 bases are TGTGCCACCAGCAGAGCCCCCGATAGAATAGCTTCCGCCTACGAGCAGTACTTC. Protein sequence: CATSRAPDRIASAYEQYF.

CDR3 in DNA: TGTGCCAGCAGACTTAGCGGGAGTAGGAACAATGAGCAGTTCTTC. It codes for CASRLSGSRNNEQFF. The chain joins TRBV2 to TRBJ2-1; 9 bases line up with TRBD2. The CDR3 totals 15 residues. V was clipped by 6 bases and J by 5 bases; unmatched bases: 8. CDR1 is SNHLY and CDR2 is FYNNEI in the germline V gene. The complete variable domain, with remaining parts taken from reference TRBV2 and TRBJ2-1, reads EPEVTQTPSHQVTQMGQEVILRCVPISNHLYFYWYRQILGQKVEFLVSFYNNEISEKSEIFDDQFSVERPDGSNFTLKIRSTKLEDSAMYFCASRLSGSRNNEQFFGPGTRLTVL.

This clone was observed a few times. The V call is TRBV4-3, the J call TRBJ1-6; weak D call: TRBD1 (5 bases). V shed 1 base and J shed 12 bases, with 10 bases lying between them. The length of the CDR3 is 13 residues. Looked up from germline, CDR1 is LGHNA and CDR2 is YSLEER. The CDR3 DNA reads TGCGCCAGCAGCCAAGGGGACGGGAGACCCCTCCACTTT. This gives the protein CASSQGDGRPLHF.

The chain carries TRBV29-1 and TRBJ1-1, with D perhaps matching TRBD1 (6 bases). Germline values: CDR1 SQVTM, CDR2 ANQGSEA. Trimming left V 6 bases short and J 8 bases short, with 10 bases between. This CDR3 comprises 10 residues. CDR3 residues: CSVNGQEAFF. CDR3 in DNA: TGCAGCGTGAACGGACAGGAAGCTTTCTTT.

The chain uses TRBV4-3 and TRBJ2-4; 12 nucleotides align to TRBD2. CDR3 length equals 20 residues. The trim removed 1 base at V and 0 bases at J, leaving 10 bases unmatched. Looked up from germline, CDR1 is LGHNA and CDR2 is YSLEER. The CDR3 nucleotides read TGCGCCAGCAGCCAAGGAAACCCTGGACTAGCGGGGTCAGCCAAAAACATTCAGTACTTC. As protein: CASSQGNPGLAGSAKNIQYF.

The J gene is TRBJ1-1, the V gene TRBV6-5, with no clear D. This CDR3 contains 13 residues. CDR1 is MNHEY, CDR2 SVGAGI, per germline. Trimming stripped 0 bases from V and 0 bases from J, with 2 bases between. The CDR3 is CASSYSMNTEAFF. The CDR3 DNA sequence: TGTGCCAGCAGTTACTCTATGAACACTGAAGCTTTCTTT.

For this clone: Other DNA sequences in the same sample also yield this CDR3. The chain joins TRBV2 to TRBJ1-1; unclear D gene. Germline V CDR1 and CDR2: SNHLY, FYNNEI. This CDR3 is built from 11 residues. Trimming pared 8 bases from V and 5 bases from J, leaving 9 bases between. This chain's CDR3 is CASRGGTEAFF. CDR3 nucleotide sequence: TGTGCCAGCCGGGGTGGGACTGAAGCTTTCTTT.